This TCR beta chain was recorded in a study of shared clonotypes between healthy human individuals. The V gene's germline CDR1 is MNHEY and CDR2 SMNVEV (reference sequence). V shed 3 bases, J shed 5 bases, and the junction held 11 bases outside the gene matches. CDR3 size: 18 residues. Positive CCR7 selection of CD45RO-negative cells yielded the naive CD8 cells, and terminally differentiated effector memory CD45RA+ cells were excluded. Original processing methods: Filtering differed because ImmunoSEQ produced junction-only sequences that carried no quality scores. TCRdb's copy holds only in-frame clones and misses some; the assay was immunoSEQ multiplex PCR. Clonal size and the V and J genes are those of that table, whereas D and trimming came from the DNA. The sample yields about 2 million clones, approximately 95% seen once.

The V and J genes are TRBV27 and TRBJ2-1; TRBD2 agrees at 12 bases. The sequenced sample consisted of naive CD8+ T cells sorted from blood. This TCR derives from a man aged 18 to 29 in good health. CDR3 in DNA: TGTGCCAGCAGTTTTGTGACTAGCGGGAGCAATCCTAACAATGAGCAGTTCTTC. As protein: CASSFVTSGSNPNNEQFF.